This TCR beta chain originates from a study of TIL therapy for anti-PD-1-resistant metastatic lung cancer. Study background: Patients had a median age of approximately 50 years (range about 38-85). Tumors carried a median roughly 1.5 non-synonymous mutations per megabase. Study-level results: Infused TIL clonotypes partially replaced the baseline blood repertoire, then decayed over months.

The libraries were made with immunoSEQ v3. Only in-frame clones appear in the TCRdb table, and some are missing; sequencing was by immunoSEQ multiplex PCR. The sample includes tens of thousands of clones, roughly two thirds of them seen just once. Time point noted: pre-treatment sample, taken before nivolumab and TIL therapy. There are a few counts of this clone. What it binds is unknown. From germline, CDR1 is WSHSY and CDR2 SAAADI. V was shortened by 9 bases and J by 9 bases, with 25 bases between the two germline ends. The CDR3 runs 15 residues. Sequencing used blood, obtained at baseline. This receptor was identified in a person between 25 and 79 years old with non-small cell lung cancer. The chain uses TRBV10-2 and TRBJ2-3, with D perhaps TRBD2 (7 bases). The CDR3 sequence is CASLVRGALDQTQYF. The CDR3 nucleotides are TGCGCCAGTTTAGTTCGGGGGGCCCTCGACCAGACGCAGTATTTT.